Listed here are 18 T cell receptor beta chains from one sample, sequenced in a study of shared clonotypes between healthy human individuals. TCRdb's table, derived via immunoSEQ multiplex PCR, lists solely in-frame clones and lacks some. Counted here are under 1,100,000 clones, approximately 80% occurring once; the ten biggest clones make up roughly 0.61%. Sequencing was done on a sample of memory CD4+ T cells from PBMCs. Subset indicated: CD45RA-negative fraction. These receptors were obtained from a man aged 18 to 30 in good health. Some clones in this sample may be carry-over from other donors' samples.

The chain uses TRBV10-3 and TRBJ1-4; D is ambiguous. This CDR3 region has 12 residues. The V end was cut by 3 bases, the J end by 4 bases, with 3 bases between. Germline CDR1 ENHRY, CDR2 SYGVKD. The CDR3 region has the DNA TGTGCCATCAGTGACCTTAATGAAAAACTGTTTTTT. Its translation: CAISDLNEKLFF.

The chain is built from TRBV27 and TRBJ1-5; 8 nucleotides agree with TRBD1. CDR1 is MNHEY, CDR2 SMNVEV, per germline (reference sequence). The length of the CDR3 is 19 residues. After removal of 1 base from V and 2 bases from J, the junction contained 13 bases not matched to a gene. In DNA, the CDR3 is TGTGCCAGCAGTTTATATAGCCGGACAGGGCGGTTGGGCAATCAGCCCCAGCATTTT. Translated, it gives CASSLYSRTGRLGNQPQHF.

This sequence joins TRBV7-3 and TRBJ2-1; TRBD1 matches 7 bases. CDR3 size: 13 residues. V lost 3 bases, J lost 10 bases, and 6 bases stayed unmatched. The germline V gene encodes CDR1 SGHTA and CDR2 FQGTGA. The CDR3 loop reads CASSLALQGEQFF. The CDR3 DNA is TGTGCCAGCAGCTTGGCGTTACAGGGGGAGCAGTTCTTC.

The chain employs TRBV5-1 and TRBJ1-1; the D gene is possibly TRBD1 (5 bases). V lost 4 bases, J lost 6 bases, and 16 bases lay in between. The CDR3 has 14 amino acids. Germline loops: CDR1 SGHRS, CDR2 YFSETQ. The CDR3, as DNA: TGCGCCAGCAGCAGTGGGACCTACACAGCTGAAGCTTTCTTT. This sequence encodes CASSSGTYTAEAFF. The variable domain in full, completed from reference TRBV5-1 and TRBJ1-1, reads KAGVTQTPRYLIKTRGQQVTLSCSPISGHRSVSWYQQTPGQGLQFLFEYFSETQRNKGNFPGRFSGRQFSNSRSEMNVSTLELGDSALYLCASSSGTYTAEAFFGQGTRLTVV.

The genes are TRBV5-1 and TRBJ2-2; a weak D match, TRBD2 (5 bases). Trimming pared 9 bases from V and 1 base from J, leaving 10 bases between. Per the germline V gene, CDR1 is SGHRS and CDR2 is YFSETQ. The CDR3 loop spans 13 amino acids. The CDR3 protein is CATSRENTGELFF. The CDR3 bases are TGCGCCACGTCCCGGGAGAACACCGGGGAGCTGTTTTTT.

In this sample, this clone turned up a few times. Written as DNA, the CDR3 is TGTGCCAGCAGCCAGGGACTAGCGGGAGGGTTTGGTGAGCAGTTCTTC. Translated, it gives CASSQGLAGGFGEQFF. The chain joins TRBV21-1 to TRBJ2-1; TRBD2 reflects the table's D call only, with no check against the DNA. TRBV21-1 is an annotated pseudogene. The CDR3 totals 16 residues.

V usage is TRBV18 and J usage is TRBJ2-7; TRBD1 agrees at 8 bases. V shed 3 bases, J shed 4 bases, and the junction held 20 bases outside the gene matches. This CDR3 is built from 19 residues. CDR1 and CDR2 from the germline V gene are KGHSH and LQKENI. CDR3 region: CASSPDSRGRGRRFYEQYF. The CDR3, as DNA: TGTGCCAGCTCACCCGACTCGCGGGGCAGGGGGCGCAGGTTTTACGAGCAGTACTTC.

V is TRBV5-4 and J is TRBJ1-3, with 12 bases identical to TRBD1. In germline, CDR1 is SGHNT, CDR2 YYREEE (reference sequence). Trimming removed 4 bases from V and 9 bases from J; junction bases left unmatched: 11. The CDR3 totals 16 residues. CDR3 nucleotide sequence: TGTGCCAGCAGCCCGGGACAGGGGGCGAGTCGAGTCACCATATATTTT. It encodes CASSPGQGASRVTIYF.

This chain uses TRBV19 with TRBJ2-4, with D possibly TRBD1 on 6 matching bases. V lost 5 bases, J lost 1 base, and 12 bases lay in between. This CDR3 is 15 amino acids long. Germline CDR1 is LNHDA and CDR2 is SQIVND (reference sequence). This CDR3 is CASSSPTGAKNIQYF. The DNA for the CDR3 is TGTGCCAGTAGTTCCCCCACAGGGGCCAAAAACATTCAGTACTTC.

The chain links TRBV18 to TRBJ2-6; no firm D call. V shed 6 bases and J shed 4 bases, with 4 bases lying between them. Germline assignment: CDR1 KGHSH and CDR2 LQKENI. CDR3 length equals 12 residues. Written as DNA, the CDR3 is TGTGCCAGCTCCCCGGGGGCCAACGTCCTGACTTTC. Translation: CASSPGANVLTF.

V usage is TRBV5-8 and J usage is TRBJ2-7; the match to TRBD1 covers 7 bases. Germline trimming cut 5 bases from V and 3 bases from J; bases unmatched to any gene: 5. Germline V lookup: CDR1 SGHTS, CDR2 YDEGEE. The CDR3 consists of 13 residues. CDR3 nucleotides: TGTGCCAGCAGGTCGTCAGGGGGCTACGAGCAGTACTTC. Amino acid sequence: CASRSSGGYEQYF.

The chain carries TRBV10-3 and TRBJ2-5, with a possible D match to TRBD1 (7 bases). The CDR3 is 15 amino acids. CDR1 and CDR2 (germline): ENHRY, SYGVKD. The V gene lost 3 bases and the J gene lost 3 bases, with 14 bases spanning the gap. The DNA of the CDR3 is TGTGCCATCAGTGATTCGGGCAGGGGGGAAGAGACCCAGTACTTC. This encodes CAISDSGRGEETQYF.

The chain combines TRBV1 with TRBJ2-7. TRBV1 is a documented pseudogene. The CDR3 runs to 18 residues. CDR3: CTSSQGWFRPGWSYEQYF. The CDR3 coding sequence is TGCACCAGCAGCCAAGGTTGGTTTAGACCTGGTTGGTCCTACGAGCAGTACTTC.

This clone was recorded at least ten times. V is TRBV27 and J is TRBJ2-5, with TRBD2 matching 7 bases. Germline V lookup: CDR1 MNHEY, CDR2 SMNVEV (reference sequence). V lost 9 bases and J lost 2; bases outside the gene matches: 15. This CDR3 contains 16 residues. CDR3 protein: CARPREGRTDQETQYF. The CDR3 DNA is TGTGCCAGACCAAGGGAGGGGAGAACCGATCAAGAGACCCAGTACTTC.

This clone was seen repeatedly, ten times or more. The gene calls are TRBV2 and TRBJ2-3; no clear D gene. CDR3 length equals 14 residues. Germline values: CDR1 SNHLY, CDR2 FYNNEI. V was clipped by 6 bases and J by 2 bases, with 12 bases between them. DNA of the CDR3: TGTGCCAGCAGCCCGGGTCAAAACACAGATACGCAGTATTTT. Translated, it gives CASSPGQNTDTQYF.

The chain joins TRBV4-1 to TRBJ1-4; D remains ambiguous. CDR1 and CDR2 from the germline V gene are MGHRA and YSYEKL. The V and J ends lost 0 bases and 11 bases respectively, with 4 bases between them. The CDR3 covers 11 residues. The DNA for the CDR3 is TGCGCCAGCAGCCAAGATTGGAAACTGTTTTTT. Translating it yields CASSQDWKLFF.

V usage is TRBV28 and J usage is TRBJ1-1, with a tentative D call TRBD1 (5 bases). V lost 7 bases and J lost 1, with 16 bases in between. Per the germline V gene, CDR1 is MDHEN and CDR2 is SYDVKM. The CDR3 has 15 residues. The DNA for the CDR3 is TGTGCCAGCACCTCGGAGGGGCGACCGAACACTGAAGCTTTCTTT. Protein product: CASTSEGRPNTEAFF.

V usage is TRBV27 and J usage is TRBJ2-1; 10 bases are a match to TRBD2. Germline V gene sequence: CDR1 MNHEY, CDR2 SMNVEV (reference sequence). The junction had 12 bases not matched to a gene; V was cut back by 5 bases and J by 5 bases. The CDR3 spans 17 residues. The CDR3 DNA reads TGTGCCAGCAGTGCCCAAATTAGCGGGAGGATGCACAATGAGCAGTTCTTC. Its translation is CASSAQISGRMHNEQFF.